This T cell receptor (beta chain) was retrieved from a study of glioma-infiltrating T cells. Findings and caveats of the study: Above-expected tissue-blood divergence occurred in all gliomas, most in low-grade ones.

The iRepertoire nested amplicon-rescue multiplex PCR amplified TCR alpha and beta CDR3s from RNA. TCRdb recomputed calls from the multiplex PCR reads with MiXCR, one row per CDR3 protein. The profile covers more than 350,000 distinct CDR3 sequences, with roughly two fifths appearing a single time and more than 10% taken by the ten largest. Trimming took off 4 bases at V and 3 bases at J, with 14 bases between the two ends. The germline V gene has CDR1 SGHRS and CDR2 YFSETQ. The CDR3 is made up of 14 amino acids. On this clonotype itself: As yet, its antigen is unknown. A single base separates this from a much larger clone, so it may be a read error.

The rearrangement joins TRBV5-1 to TRBJ2-7; D is possibly TRBD1 (6 bases). What was sequenced was glioma tissue, nonneoplastic brain tissue, or PBMCs (not recorded which). This TCR derives from a human donor with low-grade glioma or glioblastoma, undergoing nonglioma brain surgery, or in good health (not recorded which). This chain's CDR3 is CASSLGRGYYEQYF. The CDR3 bases are TGCGCCAGCAGCCTTGGCAGGGGTTACTACGAGCAGTACTTC.